This record looks at one TCR beta chain sequence and its context. Its recognized antigen is unknown. Within one base of it there is no much larger clone, and no base qualities were kept. V was cut back by 2 bases and J by 4 bases, leaving a gap of 11 bases between them. The CDR3 goes from the cysteine to the phenylalanine over 14 residues. Only the CDR3 DNA is retained, 42 bases long and in frame from the first base. The germline V gene (reference sequence) supplies CDR1 SEHNR and CDR2 FQNEAQ. These data belong to a study of control samples from healthy donors and cancer patients (TCRdb year 2020). The method behind the library was the immunoSEQ multiplex PCR assay. This is the immuneACCESS table as TCRdb keeps it, with only in-frame sequences that have V and J called. A part of the clones is gone; compared with another copy, unresolved V genes explain less than half, and the rest is unexplained. This sample has about 92,000 clones in its table, and roughly 78% of those were observed once. Roughly 9.8% of the sample is in the top ten clones.

This chain joins TRBV7-9 to TRBJ1-1; matching of 5 bases hints at TRBD1 as the D gene. Source material: blood. The TCR originated in a woman aged 55-69 years in good health. The CDR3 reads CASSLRQGSTEAFF. The base sequence is TGTGCCAGCAGCTTACGGCAGGGCAGCACTGAAGCTTTCTTT.